This paragraph covers one T cell receptor (beta chain) sequence. The Seattle patients, enrolled during active infection, were followed longitudinally. This sample was taken from a study of blood T cell repertoires in COVID-19. Overall study: The United States, Italy and Spain were the sources of the acute and convalescent COVID-19 samples. Sample material is recorded as cDNA or gDNA derived from T cells, B-cell-depleted T cells, or PBMCs.

The germline V and J ends were trimmed by 7 bases and 1 base, with 10 bases remaining between them. CDR1 and CDR2 from the germline V gene are MNHEY and SVGAGI. The length of the CDR3 is 13 residues. Here immunoSEQ multiplex PCR was the method, and the copy in TCRdb shows in-frame clones only, minus some. Here the sample spans fewer than 300,000 clones, about nine tenths being singletons. The sequenced sample was peripheral blood. The source is a woman aged 25-40 years with COVID-19, enrolled during active disease. This sequence joins TRBV6-5 and TRBJ1-1, with no clear D. DNA for the CDR3: TGTGCCAGCACCCTCACAGAGAACACTGAAGCTTTCTTT. Its translation: CASTLTENTEAFF.